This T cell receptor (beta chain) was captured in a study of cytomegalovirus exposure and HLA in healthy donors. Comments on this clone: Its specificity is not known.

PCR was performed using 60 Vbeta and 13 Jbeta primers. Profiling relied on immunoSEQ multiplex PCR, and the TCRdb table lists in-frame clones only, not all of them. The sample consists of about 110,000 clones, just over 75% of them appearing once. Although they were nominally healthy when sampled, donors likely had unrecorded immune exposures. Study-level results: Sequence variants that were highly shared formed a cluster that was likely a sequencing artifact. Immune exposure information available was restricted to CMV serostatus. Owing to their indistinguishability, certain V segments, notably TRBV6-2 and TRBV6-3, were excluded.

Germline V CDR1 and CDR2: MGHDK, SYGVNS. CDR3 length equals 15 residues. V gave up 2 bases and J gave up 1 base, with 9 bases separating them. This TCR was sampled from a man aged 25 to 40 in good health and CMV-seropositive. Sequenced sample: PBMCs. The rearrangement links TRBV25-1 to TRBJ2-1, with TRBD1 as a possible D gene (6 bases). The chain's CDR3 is CASSERGGSYNEQFF. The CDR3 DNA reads TGTGCCAGCAGTGAACGAGGGGGATCCTACAATGAGCAGTTCTTC.